These 3 T cell receptor beta chains were all obtained from the same sample, sequenced in a study of blood T cell repertoires in COVID-19. Libraries were prepared by immunoSEQ multiplex PCR; TCRdb keeps only in-frame clonotypes and omits some of them. The sample yields about 50,000 clones, more than 85% seen once. What was sequenced was peripheral blood. These receptors were taken from a man in his forties with active COVID-19.

The chain carries TRBV6-6 and TRBJ2-1; 9 bases are shared with TRBD1. V was pared by 6 bases and J by 2 bases, with 20 bases of the junction left unmatched. Germline V gene sequence: CDR1 MNHNY, CDR2 SVGAGI (reference sequence). The CDR3 runs to 20 residues. The CDR3 here is CASSRSETGGLISTYNEQFF. CDR3 in DNA: TGTGCCAGCAGCCGTTCCGAGACAGGGGGTCTAATCAGCACCTACAATGAGCAGTTCTTC.

V gene TRBV5-1 combines with J gene TRBJ1-2; D is possibly TRBD1 (5 bases). Trimming removed 0 bases from V and 4 bases from J, with 19 bases in between. The germline gives CDR1 SGHRS, CDR2 YFSETQ. The CDR3 runs 17 residues. The CDR3 region has the DNA TGCGCCAGCAGCTTGGAGGGGCTCACCCGTTCCTTCTATGGCTACACCTTC. This sequence encodes CASSLEGLTRSFYGYTF.

A few counts support this clone. The chain combines TRBV20-1 with TRBJ2-1; D ambiguous. The V end was cut by 3 bases, the J end by 5 bases, with 5 bases between. The CDR3 is made up of 11 amino acids. Per germline, CDR1 DFQATT and CDR2 SNEGSKA (reference sequence). The CDR3, as DNA: TGCAGTGCTAGGGAGAACAATGAGCAGTTCTTC. Translated: CSARENNEQFF.